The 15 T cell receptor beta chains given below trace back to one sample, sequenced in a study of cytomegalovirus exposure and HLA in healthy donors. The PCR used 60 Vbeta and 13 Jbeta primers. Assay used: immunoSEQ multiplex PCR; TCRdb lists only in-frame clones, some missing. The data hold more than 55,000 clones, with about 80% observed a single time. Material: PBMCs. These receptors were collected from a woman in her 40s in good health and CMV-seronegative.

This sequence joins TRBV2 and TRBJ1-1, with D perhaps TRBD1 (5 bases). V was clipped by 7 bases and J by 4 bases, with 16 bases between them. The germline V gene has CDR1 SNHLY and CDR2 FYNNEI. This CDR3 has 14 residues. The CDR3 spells CASTSAGTSTEAFF. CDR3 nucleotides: TGTGCCAGCACCTCGGCGGGGACCAGCACTGAAGCTTTCTTT. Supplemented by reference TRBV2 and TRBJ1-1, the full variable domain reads EPEVTQTPSHQVTQMGQEVILRCVPISNHLYFYWYRQILGQKVEFLVSFYNNEISEKSEIFDDQFSVERPDGSNFTLKIRSTKLEDSAMYFCASTSAGTSTEAFFGQGTRLTVV.

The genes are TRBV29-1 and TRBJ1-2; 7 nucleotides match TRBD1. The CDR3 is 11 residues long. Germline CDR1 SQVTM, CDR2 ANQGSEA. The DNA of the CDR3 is TGCAGTGACGTACAGGGGACTGGCTACACCTTC. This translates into CSDVQGTGYTF.

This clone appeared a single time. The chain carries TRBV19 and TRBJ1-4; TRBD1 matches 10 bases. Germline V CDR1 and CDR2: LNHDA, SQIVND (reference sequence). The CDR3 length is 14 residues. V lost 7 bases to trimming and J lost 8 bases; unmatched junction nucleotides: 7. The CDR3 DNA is TGTGCCAGTACCCCCTTGGGACAGGGGGAAAAACTGTTTTTT. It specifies CASTPLGQGEKLFF.

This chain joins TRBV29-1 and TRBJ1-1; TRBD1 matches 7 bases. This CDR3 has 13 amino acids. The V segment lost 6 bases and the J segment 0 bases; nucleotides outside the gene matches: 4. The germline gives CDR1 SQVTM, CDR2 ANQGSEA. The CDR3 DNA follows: TGCAGCGTGGGGGACAGCTTGAACACTGAAGCTTTCTTT. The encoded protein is CSVGDSLNTEAFF.

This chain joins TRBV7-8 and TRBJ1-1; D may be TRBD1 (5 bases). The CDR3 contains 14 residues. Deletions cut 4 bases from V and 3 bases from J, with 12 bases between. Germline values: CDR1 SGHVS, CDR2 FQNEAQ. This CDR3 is CASSSVGEDTEAFF. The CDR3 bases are TGTGCCAGCAGCTCCGTGGGGGAGGACACTGAAGCTTTCTTT. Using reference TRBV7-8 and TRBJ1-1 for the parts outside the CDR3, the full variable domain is GAGVSQSPRYKVAKRGQDVALRCDPISGHVSLFWYQQALGQGPEFLTYFQNEAQLDKSGLPSDRFFAERPEGSVSTLKIQRTQQEDSAVYLCASSSVGEDTEAFFGQGTRLTVV.

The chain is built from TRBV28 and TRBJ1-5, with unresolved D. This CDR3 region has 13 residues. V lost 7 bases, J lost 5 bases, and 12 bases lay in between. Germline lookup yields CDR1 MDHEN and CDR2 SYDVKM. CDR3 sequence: CASTHSGYQPQHF. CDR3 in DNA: TGTGCCAGCACCCACAGCGGATATCAGCCCCAGCATTTT.

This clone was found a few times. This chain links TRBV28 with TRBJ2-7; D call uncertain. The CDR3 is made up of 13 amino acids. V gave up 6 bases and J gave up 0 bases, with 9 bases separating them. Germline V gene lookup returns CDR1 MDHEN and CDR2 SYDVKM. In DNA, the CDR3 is TGTGCCAGCAGGGAACAGAGCTCCTACGAGCAGTACTTC. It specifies CASREQSSYEQYF.

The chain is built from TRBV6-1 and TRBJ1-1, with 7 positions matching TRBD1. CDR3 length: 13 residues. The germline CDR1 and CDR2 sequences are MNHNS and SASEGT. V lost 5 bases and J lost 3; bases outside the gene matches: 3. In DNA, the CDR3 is TGTGCCAGCAGTTTCGACAGGGACACTGAAGCTTTCTTT. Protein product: CASSFDRDTEAFF.

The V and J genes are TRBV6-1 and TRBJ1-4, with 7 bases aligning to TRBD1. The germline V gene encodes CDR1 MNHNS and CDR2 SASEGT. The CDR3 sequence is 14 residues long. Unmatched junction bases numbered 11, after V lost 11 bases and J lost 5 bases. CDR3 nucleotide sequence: TGTGCCGGTGGAAACAGGGGAATGAATGAAAAACTGTTTTTT. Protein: CAGGNRGMNEKLFF.

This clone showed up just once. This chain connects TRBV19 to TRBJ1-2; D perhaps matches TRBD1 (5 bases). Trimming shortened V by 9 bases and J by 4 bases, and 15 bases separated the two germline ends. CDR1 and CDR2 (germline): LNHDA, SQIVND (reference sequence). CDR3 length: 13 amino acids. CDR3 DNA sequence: TGTGCCAGCCGCGCAGGGTCGGGCTATGGCTACACCTTC. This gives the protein CASRAGSGYGYTF. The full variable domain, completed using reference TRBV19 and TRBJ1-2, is DGGITQSPKYLFRKEGQNVTLSCEQNLNHDAMYWYRQDPGQGLRLIYYSQIVNDFQKGDIAEGYSVSREKKESFPLTVTSAQKNPTAFYLCASRAGSGYGYTFGSGTRLTVV.

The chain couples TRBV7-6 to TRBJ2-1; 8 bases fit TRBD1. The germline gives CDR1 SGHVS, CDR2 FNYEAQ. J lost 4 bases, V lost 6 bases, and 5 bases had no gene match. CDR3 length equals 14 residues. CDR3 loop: CASREGTGYNEQFF. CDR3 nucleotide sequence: TGTGCCAGCAGAGAAGGGACAGGATACAATGAGCAGTTCTTC.

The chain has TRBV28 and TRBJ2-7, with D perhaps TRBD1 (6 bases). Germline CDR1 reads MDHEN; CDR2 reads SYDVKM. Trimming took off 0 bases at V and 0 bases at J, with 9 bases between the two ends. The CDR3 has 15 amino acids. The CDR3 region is CASSLWQGNSYEQYF. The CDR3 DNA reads TGTGCCAGCAGTTTATGGCAGGGGAACTCCTACGAGCAGTACTTC.

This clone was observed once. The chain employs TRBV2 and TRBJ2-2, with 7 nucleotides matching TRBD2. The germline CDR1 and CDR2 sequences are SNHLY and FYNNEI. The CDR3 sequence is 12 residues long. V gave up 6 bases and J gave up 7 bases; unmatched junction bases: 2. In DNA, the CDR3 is TGTGCCAGCAGGGGGAGGGGCGGGGAGCTGTTTTTT. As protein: CASRGRGGELFF.

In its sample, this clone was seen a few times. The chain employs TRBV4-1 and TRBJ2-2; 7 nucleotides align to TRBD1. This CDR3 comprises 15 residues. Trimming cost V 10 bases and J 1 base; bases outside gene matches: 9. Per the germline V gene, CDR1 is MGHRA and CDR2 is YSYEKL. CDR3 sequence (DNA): TGCGCCACCAACGAGGGGACAGAGAACACCGGGGAGCTGTTTTTT. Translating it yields CATNEGTENTGELFF.

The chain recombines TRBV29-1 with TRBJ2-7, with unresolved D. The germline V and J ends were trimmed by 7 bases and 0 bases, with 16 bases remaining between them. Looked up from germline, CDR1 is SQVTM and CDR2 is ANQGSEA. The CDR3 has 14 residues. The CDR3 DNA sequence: TGCAGCGCGAGGTCCGCTCCCACCTCCTACGAGCAGTACTTC. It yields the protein CSARSAPTSYEQYF.